A single sample gave rise to the 12 T cell receptor beta chains below, sequenced in a study of graft-versus-host responses after intestinal transplantation. Clones were read by immunoSEQ multiplex PCR, and TCRdb kept only the in-frame ones, dropping some. This repertoire shows some 2,500 clones, just under 95% found once; its top ten account for nearly 1.5%. The specimen was PBMCs, collected less than 20 days after intestinal transplant. The receptors derive from a human patient who received an intestinal transplant, so some T cells may come from the graft donor.

This clone was found once. For the CDR3, the DNA is TGTGCCAGCAGTTACGGGGCTAGCACAGATACGCAGTATTTT. This encodes CASSYGASTDTQYF. The rearrangement joins TRBV6-5 to TRBJ2-3; a weak D match, TRBD1 (5 bases). Germline CDR1 reads MNHEY; CDR2 reads SVGAGI. The CDR3 runs to 14 residues. Trimming removed 2 bases from V and 0 bases from J, with 6 bases in between.

The chain uses TRBV5-6 and TRBJ1-2; TRBD1 is a possible D gene (6 bases). The CDR3 spans 13 residues. V was cut by 5 bases and J by 6 bases, with 14 bases left in between. CDR1 and CDR2 from the germline V gene are SGHDT and YYEEEE. DNA for the CDR3: TGTGCCAGCAGTTCGGACAGACCTAATGGCTACACCTTC. This gives the protein CASSSDRPNGYTF.

V is TRBV5-8 and J is TRBJ2-2; TRBD2 aligns across 7 bases. Germline-derived CDR1 and CDR2 are SGHTS and YDEGEE. There are 15 residues in the CDR3. With 2 bases clipped from V and 1 base from J, the junction kept 2 bases outside the gene matches. For the CDR3, the DNA is TGTGCCAGCAGCTTTCCGGGAGGGAACACCGGGGAGCTGTTTTTT. This encodes CASSFPGGNTGELFF.

This chain joins TRBV11-2 and TRBJ2-1; TRBD1 agrees at 8 bases. The V gene's germline CDR1 is SGHAT and CDR2 FQNNGV. The length of the CDR3 is 17 residues. The trim removed 5 bases at V and 7 bases at J, leaving 16 bases unmatched. CDR3 sequence reads: CASSPLSLGQGENEQFF. DNA for the CDR3: TGTGCCAGCAGCCCCCTTAGTTTAGGACAGGGCGAAAATGAGCAGTTCTTC.

The chain recombines TRBV15 with TRBJ2-7; tentative D call: TRBD2 (5 bases). Trimming shortened V by 1 base and J by 6 bases, and 10 bases separated the two germline ends. Germline CDR1 is LNHNV and CDR2 is YYDKDF (reference sequence). This CDR3 is built from 13 residues. Here the CDR3 DNA reads TGTGCCACCAGCAGAGTCCCGGGGAGCGAGCAGTACGTC. Its translation is CATSRVPGSEQYV.

The chain is built from TRBV11-3 and TRBJ2-2, with 9 bases fitting TRBD1. CDR1 and CDR2 from the germline V gene are SGHNT and YENEEA. V was clipped by 3 bases and J by 4 bases; unmatched bases: 3. There are 15 residues in the CDR3. Written as DNA, the CDR3 is TGTGCCAGCAGCTTCCAGGACAGGGGCACCGGGGAGCTGTTTTTT. It encodes CASSFQDRGTGELFF.

This clone was observed once. CDR3 protein: CASSSPGQGRRDTQYF. Written as DNA, the CDR3 is TGTGCCAGCAGTTCACCGGGACAGGGGCGGAGAGATACGCAGTATTTT. The V call is TRBV28, the J call TRBJ2-3, with 10 bases fitting TRBD1. There are 16 residues in the CDR3. Germline assignment: CDR1 MDHEN and CDR2 SYDVKM. The V gene end was trimmed by 4 bases and the J gene end by 5 bases; junction bases not matched to a gene: 9.

This chain connects TRBV7-2 to TRBJ1-1, with D perhaps TRBD1 (6 bases). With 2 bases removed from V and 1 base from J, the gap between germline ends came to 17 bases. From germline, CDR1 is SGHTA and CDR2 FQGNSA. The CDR3 runs to 17 residues. The CDR3 bases are TGTGCCAGCAGCTTATCAGGGGTGACAATCCGGAACACTGAAGCTTTCTTT. Its protein is CASSLSGVTIRNTEAFF.

V and J are TRBV15 and TRBJ1-2; a possible D gene is TRBD1 (5 bases). V lost 3 bases, J lost 8 bases, and 19 bases lay in between. This CDR3 has 15 residues. Looked up from germline, CDR1 is LNHNV and CDR2 is YYDKDF (reference sequence). The CDR3 coding sequence is TGTGCCACCAGCAGCGGTACGGGGGTGGGGCGAGGCTACACCTTC. Translation: CATSSGTGVGRGYTF.

The chain couples TRBV30 to TRBJ1-1; TRBD1 agrees at 8 bases. In germline, CDR1 is GTSNPN, CDR2 SVGIG (reference sequence). This CDR3 comprises 13 residues. J lost 5 bases, V lost 2 bases, and 4 bases had no gene match. In nucleotides, the CDR3 is TGTGCCTGGAGTCGCAGGGGGCGGACTGAAGCTTTCTTT. It encodes CAWSRRGRTEAFF.

V and J are TRBV5-1 and TRBJ1-2; D gene uncertain. CDR3 length: 15 amino acids. V was cut by 1 base and J by 6 bases, with 16 bases left in between. In germline, CDR1 is SGHRS, CDR2 YFSETQ. CDR3 sequence: CASSLIPLIPHGYTF. In nucleotides, the CDR3 is TGCGCCAGCAGCTTGATCCCACTTATACCCCATGGCTACACCTTC.

This sequence joins TRBV19 and TRBJ2-1, with TRBD2 matching 12 bases. The CDR3 runs 18 residues. V was clipped by 7 bases and J by 5 bases; unmatched bases: 15. CDR1 LNHDA and CDR2 SQIVND come from the germline V gene (reference sequence). The chain's CDR3 is CASTPASGRAYSNNEQFF. DNA of the CDR3: TGTGCCAGTACCCCGGCTAGCGGGAGGGCTTACTCTAACAATGAGCAGTTCTTC.